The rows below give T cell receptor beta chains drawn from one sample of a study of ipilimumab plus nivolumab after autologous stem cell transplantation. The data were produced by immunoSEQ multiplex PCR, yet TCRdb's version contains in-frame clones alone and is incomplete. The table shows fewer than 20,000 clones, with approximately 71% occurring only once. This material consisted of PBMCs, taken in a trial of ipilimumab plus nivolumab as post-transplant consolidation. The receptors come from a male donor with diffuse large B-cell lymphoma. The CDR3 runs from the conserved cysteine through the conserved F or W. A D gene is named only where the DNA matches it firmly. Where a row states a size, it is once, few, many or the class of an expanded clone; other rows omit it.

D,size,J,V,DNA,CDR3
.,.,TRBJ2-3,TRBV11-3,TGTGCCAGCAGCCATACAGGGCCTGCAGATACGCAGTATTTT,CASSHTGPADTQYF
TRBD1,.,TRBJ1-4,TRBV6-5,TGTGCCAGCAGTACCACAGGGGGGAGTGAAAAACTGTTTTTT,CASSTTGGSEKLFF
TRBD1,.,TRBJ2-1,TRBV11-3,TGTGCCAGCAACCAGACAGGGAAATTCTCCTACAATGAGCAGTTCTTC,CASNQTGKFSYNEQFF
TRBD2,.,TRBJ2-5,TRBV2,TGTGCCAGCAGCTCTAGCGGGGGCGGAGAGACCCAGTACTTC,CASSSSGGGETQYF
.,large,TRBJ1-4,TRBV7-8,TGTGCCAGCAGCTTAGGCCTCTCAACTAATGAAAAACTGTTTTTT,CASSLGLSTNEKLFF
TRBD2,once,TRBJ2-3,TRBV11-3,TGTGCCAGCAGCTTACTAGCGGGATGGGATACGCAGTATTTT,CASSLLAGWDTQYF
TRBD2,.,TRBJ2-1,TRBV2,TGTGCCAGCATGGACGGGAGGACGGGCGAGCAGTTCTTC,CASMDGRTGEQFF
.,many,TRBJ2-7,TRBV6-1,TGTGCCAGTGGGGGTAGGGGGATTACCTACGAGCAGTACTTC,CASGGRGITYEQYF
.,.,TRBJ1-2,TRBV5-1,TGCGCCAGCAGCTTGGGATCAGGCATCTATGGCTACACCTTC,CASSLGSGIYGYTF
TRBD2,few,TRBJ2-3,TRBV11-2,TGTGCCAGCAGCTTAGGTTTTGCGGGAGGAGATACGCAGTATTTT,CASSLGFAGGDTQYF
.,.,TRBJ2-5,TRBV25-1,TGTGCCTCGGGGCAGGGGGGTTCCACCGGGTGGGAGACCCAGTACTTC,CASGQGGSTGWETQYF
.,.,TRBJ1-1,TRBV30,TGTGCCTGGAGTGTTTATAGGGGCACTGAAGCTTTCTTT,CAWSVYRGTEAFF
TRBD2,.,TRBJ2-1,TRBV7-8,TGTGCCAGCAGCCGTACTAGCGGGGGGGAGTTTGGTGAGCAGTTCTTC,CASSRTSGGEFGEQFF
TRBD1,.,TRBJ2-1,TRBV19,TGTGCCAGTATCTCCGGGACAGGGTCTCGAGAGCAGTTCTTC,CASISGTGSREQFF
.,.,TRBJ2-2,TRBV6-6,TGTGCCAGCAGTCGATTGGGACTTGGAGAAGGGGAGCTGTTTTTT,CASSRLGLGEGELFF
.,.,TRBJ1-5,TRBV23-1,TGCGCCAGCAGTCTAAGCAGGCGTGCTCAGCCCCAGCATTTT,CASSLSRRAQPQHF
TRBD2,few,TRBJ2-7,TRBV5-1,TGCGCCAGCAGCTCCCCCGATGATAGCGGGACCTCCTACGAGCAGTACTTC,CASSSPDDSGTSYEQYF
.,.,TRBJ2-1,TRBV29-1,TGCAGCGTTGGGGAGGACCTTGAGGTCTTC,CSVGEDLEVF
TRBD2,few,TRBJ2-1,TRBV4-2,TGTGCCAGCAGTCCCGATGGTCTAGCGGGAGGGTCCTCGGACAATGAGCAGTTCTTC,CASSPDGLAGGSSDNEQFF
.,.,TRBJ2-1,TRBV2,TGTGCCAGCATACGTGGCGGGATTTCCTACAATGAGCAGTTCTTC,CASIRGGISYNEQFF
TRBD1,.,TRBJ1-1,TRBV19,TGTGCCAGTAGTATAAGAAGGGGGCCCGCTGAAGCTTTCTTT,CASSIRRGPAEAFF
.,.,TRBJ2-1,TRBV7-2,TGTGCCAGCAGCTCGAGATGGACTGGGGTATACAATGAGCAGTTCTTC,CASSSRWTGVYNEQFF
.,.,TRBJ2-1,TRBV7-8,TGTGCCAGCAGCCCCAGTTCGGGTAGAGATGAGCAGTTCTTC,CASSPSSGRDEQFF
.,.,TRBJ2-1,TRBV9,TGTGCCAGCTCCCTAGGGGCACAAGCGAATGAGCAGTTCTTC,CASSLGAQANEQFF
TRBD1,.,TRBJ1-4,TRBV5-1,TGCGCCAGCAGCTTCTCCGACAGGGGAGTTGGTGAAAAACTGTTTTTT,CASSFSDRGVGEKLFF
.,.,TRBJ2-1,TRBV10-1,TGCGCCAGCAGTGAATCTGGTGGGTACAGCGAGCAGTTCTTC,CASSESGGYSEQFF
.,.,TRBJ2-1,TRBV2,TGTGCCAGCAGTGAAATGCGGACCGGCAATGAGCAGTTCTTC,CASSEMRTGNEQFF
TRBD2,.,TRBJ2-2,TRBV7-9,TGTGCCAGCAGCTCGCGGGGGGGCCTTGGAACCGGGGAGCTGTTTTTT,CASSSRGGLGTGELFF
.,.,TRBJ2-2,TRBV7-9,TGTGCCTCACCGGGCCAGGGCCCCACCGGGGAGCTGTTTTTT,CASPGQGPTGELFF
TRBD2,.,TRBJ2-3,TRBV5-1,TGCGCCAGCAGCTTGGGAGTGGGGCGGGAGTGGACAGATACGCAGTATTTT,CASSLGVGREWTDTQYF
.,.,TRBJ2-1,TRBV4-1,TGCGCCAGCAGCCAACCGACAGGGGTCCTAGCGGGACCCTACAATGAGCAGTTCTTC,CASSQPTGVLAGPYNEQFF
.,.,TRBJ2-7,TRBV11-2,TGTGCCAGCAGCTTAGGCCCTCGCAATGACTACGAGCAGTACTTC,CASSLGPRNDYEQYF
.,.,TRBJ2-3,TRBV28,TGTGCCAGCAGTTTAGGGGGGCAAGATACGCAGTATTTT,CASSLGGQDTQYF
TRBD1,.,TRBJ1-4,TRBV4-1,TGCGCCAGCAGCCAAACCCCGACAGGGATTCGGGAAAAACTGTTTTTT,CASSQTPTGIREKLFF
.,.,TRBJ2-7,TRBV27,TGTGCCAGCAGTCATGGGACCGGCTACGAGCAGTACTTC,CASSHGTGYEQYF
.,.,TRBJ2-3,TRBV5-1,TGCGCCAGCAGCTGGCGGGACAGAGCAATGACAGATACGCAGTATTTT,CASSWRDRAMTDTQYF
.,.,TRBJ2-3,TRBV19,TGTGCCAGTAAGGGGTTTGTTGAAGATACGCAGTATTTT,CASKGFVEDTQYF
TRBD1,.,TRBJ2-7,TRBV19,TGTGCCAGTTCTCAGCAGGGGGATTACCCCTACGAGCAGTACTTC,CASSQQGDYPYEQYF
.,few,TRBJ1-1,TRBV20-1,TGCAGTGCTAGTAAGTACACTGAAGCTTTCTTT,CSASKYTEAFF
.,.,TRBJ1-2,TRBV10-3,TGTGCCATCAGTGAGTCGGCAGACTATGGCTACACCTTC,CAISESADYGYTF
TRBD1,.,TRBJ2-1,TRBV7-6,TGTGCCAGCAGCCCTGGGACAGACCGTAAGCAGTTCTTC,CASSPGTDRKQFF
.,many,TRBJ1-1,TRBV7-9,TGTGCCAGCAGCTCCTCCCGCAGGAACACTGAAGCTTTCTTT,CASSSSRRNTEAFF
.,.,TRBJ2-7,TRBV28,TGTGCCAGCAGTTTAAGATCGCGGACTGCTGCCTACGAGCAGTACTTC,CASSLRSRTAAYEQYF
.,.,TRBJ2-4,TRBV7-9,TGTGCCAGCAGCTTACTGGGAAACATTCAGTACTTC,CASSLLGNIQYF
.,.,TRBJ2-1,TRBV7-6,TGTGCCAGCAGCTTATCGCCTGGAAAAAATGAGCAGTTCTTC,CASSLSPGKNEQFF
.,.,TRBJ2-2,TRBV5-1,TGCGCCAGCGGGGGGGCAGGCCCCGGGGAGCTGTTTTTT,CASGGAGPGELFF
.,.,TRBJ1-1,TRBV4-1,TGCGCCAGCAGCCAAGTTAGCAGCTTGAACACTGAAGCTTTCTTT,CASSQVSSLNTEAFF
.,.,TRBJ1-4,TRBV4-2,TGTGCCAGCAGCCCTCACAGCAGGGGCTCAACTAATGAAAAACTGTTTTTT,CASSPHSRGSTNEKLFF
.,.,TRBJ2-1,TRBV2,TGTGCCAGCAGTGACTCGACTAGCTACAATGAGCAGTTCTTC,CASSDSTSYNEQFF
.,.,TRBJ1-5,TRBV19,TGTGCCAGTAGTAGGAACAGAGATCAGAGCAATCAGCCCCAGCATTTT,CASSRNRDQSNQPQHF
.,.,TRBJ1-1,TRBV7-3,TGTGCCAGCAGCATGGCAGGGAACACTGAAGCTTTCTTT,CASSMAGNTEAFF
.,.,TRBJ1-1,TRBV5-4,TGTGCCAGCAGCCAAGATGGGGCGGGGACGGTCAACACTGAAGCTTTCTTT,CASSQDGAGTVNTEAFF
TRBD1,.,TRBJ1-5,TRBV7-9,TGTGCCAGCAGCCGCGTAACGGGTTCAGGGGGCGCAGCTCAGCCCCAGCATTTT,CASSRVTGSGGAAQPQHF